This TCR beta chain was recovered during a study of spatial heterogeneity in lung cancer. Study at large: Taken at a median of about 2 years after resection, follow-up PBMC samples underwent sequencing when available. Across the raw uncorrected reads, a unique TCR and UMI combination was observed, on average, more than ten times.

At least ten counts were recorded for this clonotype. Noted time point: blood at routine non-recurrence follow-up after resection. The authors sequenced whole RNA from tumor, nontumor lung or frozen PBMC without sorting. Individual TCR cDNA molecules each bore their own unique molecular identifier. MiXCR was run by TCRdb on the 5' RACE reads, yielding one entry per CDR3 protein. The sample yields around 110,000 distinct CDR3 sequences, more than 9% seen once. V lost 6 bases and J lost 0, with 6 bases in between. The CDR3 sequence is 13 residues long. Germline V CDR1 and CDR2: MNHNY, SVGAGI (reference sequence).

Sample: PBMCs, taken at follow-up. The chain couples TRBV6-6 to TRBJ1-5; D unresolved. The TCR was taken from a male donor with early-stage non-small cell lung cancer. The CDR3 spells CASRRDSNQPQHF. The CDR3 DNA reads as TGTGCCAGCAGGAGGGATAGCAATCAGCCCCAGCATTTT.